The TCR beta chain under discussion was sequenced for a study of CD8 T cells in Susac syndrome. RNA in amounts of roughly 0.5 to 1 ug was reverse transcribed with random hexamers. The immunoSEQ assay covered 54 Vbeta and 13 Jbeta segments for CDR3. Via MiXCR, TCRdb re-called the immunoSEQ multiplex PCR reads, giving one row per CDR3 protein. The sample gives roughly 150,000 distinct CDR3 sequences, roughly 94% of which show up once; around 0.2% is in the top ten. V gave up 1 base and J gave up 9 bases, with 7 bases separating them. The CDR3 covers 12 residues. The sequence was collected from a human donor with Susac syndrome. V and J are TRBV12-3 or TRBV12-4 and TRBJ1-5; D gene uncertain. The sequenced sample consisted of CD8+ T cells from PBMCs. The CDR3 protein is CASSLGFRPQHF. CDR3 in DNA: TGTGCCAGCAGTTTAGGCTTTCGGCCCCAGCATTTT.